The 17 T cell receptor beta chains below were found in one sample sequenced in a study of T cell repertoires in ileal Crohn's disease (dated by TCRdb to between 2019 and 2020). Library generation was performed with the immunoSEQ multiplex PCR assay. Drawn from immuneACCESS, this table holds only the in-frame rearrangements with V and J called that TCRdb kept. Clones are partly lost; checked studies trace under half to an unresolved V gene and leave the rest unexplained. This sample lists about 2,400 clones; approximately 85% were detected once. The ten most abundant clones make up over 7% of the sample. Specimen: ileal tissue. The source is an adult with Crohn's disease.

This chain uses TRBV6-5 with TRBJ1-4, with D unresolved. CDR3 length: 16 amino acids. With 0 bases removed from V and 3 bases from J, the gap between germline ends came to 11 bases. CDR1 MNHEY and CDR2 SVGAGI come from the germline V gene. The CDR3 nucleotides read TGTGCCAGCAGTTACTCGTCTACGGACTCTAATGAAAAACTGTTTTTT. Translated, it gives CASSYSSTDSNEKLFF.

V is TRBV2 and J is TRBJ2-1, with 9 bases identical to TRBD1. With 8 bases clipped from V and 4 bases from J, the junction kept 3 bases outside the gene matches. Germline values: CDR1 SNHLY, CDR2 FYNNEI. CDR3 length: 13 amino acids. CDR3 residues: CASGTGYYNEQFF. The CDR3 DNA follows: TGTGCCAGCGGGACAGGGTATTACAATGAGCAGTTCTTC.

In DNA form, the CDR3 reads TGTGCCTGGGACAGGGGGCGAGTTGGCACAGATACGCAGTATTTT. Protein sequence: CAWDRGRVGTDTQYF. The J gene is TRBJ2-3, the V gene TRBV30, with 10 nucleotides matching TRBD1. From germline, CDR1 is GTSNPN and CDR2 SVGIG (reference sequence). The CDR3 sequence is 15 residues long. J lost 1 base, V lost 5 bases, and 6 bases had no gene match.

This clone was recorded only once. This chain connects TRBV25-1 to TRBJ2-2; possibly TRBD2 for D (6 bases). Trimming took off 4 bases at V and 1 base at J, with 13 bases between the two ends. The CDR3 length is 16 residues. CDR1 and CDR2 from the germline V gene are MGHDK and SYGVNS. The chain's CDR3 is CASSARRERNTGELFF. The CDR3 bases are TGTGCCAGCAGTGCTAGGCGGGAACGGAACACCGGGGAGCTGTTTTTT.

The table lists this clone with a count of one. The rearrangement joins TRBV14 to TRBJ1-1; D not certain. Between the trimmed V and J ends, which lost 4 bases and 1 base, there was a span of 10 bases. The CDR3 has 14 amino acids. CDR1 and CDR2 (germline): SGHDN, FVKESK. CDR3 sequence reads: CASSPTLTNTEAFF. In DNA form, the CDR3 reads TGTGCCAGCAGCCCAACCTTGACGAACACTGAAGCTTTCTTT.

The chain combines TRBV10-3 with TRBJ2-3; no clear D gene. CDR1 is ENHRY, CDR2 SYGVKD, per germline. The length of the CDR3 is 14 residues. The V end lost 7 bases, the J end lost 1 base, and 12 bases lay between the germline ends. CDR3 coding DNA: TGTGCCATCAACACGCTAGTCGGCACAGATACGCAGTATTTT. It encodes CAINTLVGTDTQYF.

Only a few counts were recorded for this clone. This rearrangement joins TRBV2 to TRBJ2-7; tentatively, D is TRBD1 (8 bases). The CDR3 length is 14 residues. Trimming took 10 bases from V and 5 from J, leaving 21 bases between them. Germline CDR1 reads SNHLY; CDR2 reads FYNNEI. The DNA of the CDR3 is TGTGCCACCTCAGTACAGGGGGGGGAAAACGAGCAGTACTTC. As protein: CATSVQGGENEQYF.

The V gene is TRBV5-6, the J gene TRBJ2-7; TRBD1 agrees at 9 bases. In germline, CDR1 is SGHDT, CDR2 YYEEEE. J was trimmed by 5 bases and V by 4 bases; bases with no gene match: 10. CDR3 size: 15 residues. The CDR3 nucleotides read TGTGCCAGCAGCCACCGGGACAGGGCGGCCCACGAGCAGTACTTC. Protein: CASSHRDRAAHEQYF.

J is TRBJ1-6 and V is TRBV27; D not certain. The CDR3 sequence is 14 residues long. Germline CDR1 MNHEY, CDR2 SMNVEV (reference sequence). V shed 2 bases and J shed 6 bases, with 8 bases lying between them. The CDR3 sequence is CASSLNGLNSPLHF. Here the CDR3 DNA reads TGTGCCAGCAGTTTAAACGGCCTTAATTCACCCCTCCACTTT.

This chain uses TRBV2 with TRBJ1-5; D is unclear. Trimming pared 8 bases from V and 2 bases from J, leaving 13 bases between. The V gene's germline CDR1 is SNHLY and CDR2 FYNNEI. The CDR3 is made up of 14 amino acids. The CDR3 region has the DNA TGTGCCAGCGTGAAGGAAAGAGGCAATCAGCCCCAGCATTTT. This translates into CASVKERGNQPQHF. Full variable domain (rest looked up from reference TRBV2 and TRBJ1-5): EPEVTQTPSHQVTQMGQEVILRCVPISNHLYFYWYRQILGQKVEFLVSFYNNEISEKSEIFDDQFSVERPDGSNFTLKIRSTKLEDSAMYFCASVKERGNQPQHFGDGTRLSIL.

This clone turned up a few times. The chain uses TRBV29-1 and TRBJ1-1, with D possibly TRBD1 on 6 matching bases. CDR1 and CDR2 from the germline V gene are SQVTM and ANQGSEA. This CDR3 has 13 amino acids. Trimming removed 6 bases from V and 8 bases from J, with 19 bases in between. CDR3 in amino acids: CSVDKGGGGEAFF. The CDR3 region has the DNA TGCAGCGTCGATAAGGGGGGAGGTGGAGAAGCTTTCTTT.

The CDR3 loop is CASSDASFTDTQYF. The CDR3, as DNA: TGTGCCAGCAGCGATGCCTCGTTCACAGATACGCAGTATTTT. This chain uses TRBV9 with TRBJ2-3, with D unresolved. V dropped 3 bases and J dropped 2 bases, with 10 bases sitting between them. Germline V gene data show CDR1 as SGDLS and CDR2 as YYNGEE. CDR3 size: 14 residues.

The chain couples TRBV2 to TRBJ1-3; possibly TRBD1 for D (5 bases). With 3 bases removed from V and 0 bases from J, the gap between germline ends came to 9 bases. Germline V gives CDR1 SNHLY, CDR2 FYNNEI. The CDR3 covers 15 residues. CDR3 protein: CASSDGRVSGNTIYF. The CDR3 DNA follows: TGTGCCAGCAGTGACGGCAGGGTCTCTGGAAACACCATATATTTT. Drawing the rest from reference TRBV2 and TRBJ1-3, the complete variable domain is EPEVTQTPSHQVTQMGQEVILRCVPISNHLYFYWYRQILGQKVEFLVSFYNNEISEKSEIFDDQFSVERPDGSNFTLKIRSTKLEDSAMYFCASSDGRVSGNTIYFGEGSWLTVV.

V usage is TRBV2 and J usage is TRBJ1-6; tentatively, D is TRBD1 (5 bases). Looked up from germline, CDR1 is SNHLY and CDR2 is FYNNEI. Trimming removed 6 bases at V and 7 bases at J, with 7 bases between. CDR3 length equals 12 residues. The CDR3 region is CASSRENSPLHF. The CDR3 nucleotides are TGTGCCAGCAGCAGGGAGAATTCACCCCTCCACTTT.

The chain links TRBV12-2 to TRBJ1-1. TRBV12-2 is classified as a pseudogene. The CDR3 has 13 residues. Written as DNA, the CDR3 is TGTGCAAGTCGCCTCCGGGCGAACACTGAAGCTTTCTTT. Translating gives CASRLRANTEAFF.

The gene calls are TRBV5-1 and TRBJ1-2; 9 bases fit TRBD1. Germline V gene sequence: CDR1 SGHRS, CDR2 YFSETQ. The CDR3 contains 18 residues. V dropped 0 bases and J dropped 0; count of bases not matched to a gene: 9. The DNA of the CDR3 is TGCGCCAGCAGCTTGGCCCCGGGACAGGGTCCTTCTAACTATGGCTACACCTTC. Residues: CASSLAPGQGPSNYGYTF.

CDR3 nucleotides: TGTGCCAGCAGCTTGACAGGGGTGAACACTGAAGCTTTCTTT. Translation gives CASSLTGVNTEAFF. V usage is TRBV7-9 and J usage is TRBJ1-1, with 8 positions matching TRBD1. The CDR3 covers 14 residues. CDR1 and CDR2 from the germline V gene are SEHNR and FQNEAQ (reference sequence). With 3 bases clipped from V and 0 bases from J, the junction kept 0 bases outside the gene matches.